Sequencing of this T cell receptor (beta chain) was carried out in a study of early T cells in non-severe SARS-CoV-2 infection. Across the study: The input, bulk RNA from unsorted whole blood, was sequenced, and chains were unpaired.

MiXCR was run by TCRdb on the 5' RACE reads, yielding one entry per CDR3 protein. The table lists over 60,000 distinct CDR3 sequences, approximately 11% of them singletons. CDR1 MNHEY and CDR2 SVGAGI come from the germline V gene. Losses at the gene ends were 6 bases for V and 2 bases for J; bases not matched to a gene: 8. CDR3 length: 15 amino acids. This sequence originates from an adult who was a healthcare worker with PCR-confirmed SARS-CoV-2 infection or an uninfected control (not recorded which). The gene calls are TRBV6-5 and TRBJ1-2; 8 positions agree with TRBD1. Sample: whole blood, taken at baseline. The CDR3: CASSRQGSRNYGYTF. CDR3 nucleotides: TGTGCCAGCAGCCGACAGGGGTCCAGGAACTATGGCTACACCTTC.